One and the same sample provided the 11 T cell receptor beta chains below, sequenced in a study of T-cell memory formation after mild COVID-19. One entry per CDR3 protein results from TCRdb running MiXCR on the 5' RACE reads. Of about 270,000 distinct CDR3 sequences listed, 15% to 19% are singletons. The sequencing sample was made of PBMCs or a T cell subset sorted from them (not recorded which). The receptors come from an adult woman who had mild COVID-19 (a few samples of this study predate the infection). Cell type and time point are not known.

Concerning this clonotype itself: Possible read error: a much larger clone is one base away. The rearrangement joins TRBV6-2 or TRBV6-3 to TRBJ2-7; 9 nucleotides align to TRBD2. This CDR3 spans 15 amino acids. Germline assignment: CDR1 MNHEY and CDR2 SVGEGT. The V segment lost 2 bases and the J segment 0 bases; nucleotides outside the gene matches: 2. The CDR3 spells CASSYGTSSSYEQYF. The CDR3 DNA reads as TGTGCCAGCAGTTACGGGACTAGCAGCTCCTACGAGCAGTACTTC.

This clonotype was picked up a small number of times. The chain has TRBV6-4 and TRBJ1-1; D is possibly TRBD1 (6 bases). This CDR3 has 14 residues. V lost 2 bases and J 4 bases, leaving 11 bases between the germline ends. CDR1 MRHNA and CDR2 SNTAGT come from the germline V gene. In DNA, the CDR3 is TGTGCCAGCAGTGACACCGGGGGCGGCACTGAAGCTTTCTTT. The encoded protein is CASSDTGGGTEAFF.

J is TRBJ2-1 and V is TRBV3-1; maybe TRBD2 (6 bases). Germline CDR1 reads LGHDT; CDR2 reads YNNKEL (reference sequence). The CDR3 is 16 residues long. V lost 3 bases and J 2 bases, leaving 14 bases between the germline ends. The CDR3 DNA is TGTGCCAGCAGCCACGGGAGACCAAGCACCTACAATGAGCAGTTCTTC. It specifies CASSHGRPSTYNEQFF.

The J gene is TRBJ2-3, the V gene TRBV12-3 or TRBV12-4; TRBD1 matches at 7 bases. J lost 2 bases, V lost 6 bases, and 8 bases had no gene match. This CDR3 is 15 amino acids long. The CDR3 region is CASSPDRAFTDTQYF. DNA for the CDR3: TGTGCCAGCAGCCCCGACAGGGCTTTCACAGATACGCAGTATTTT.

The V call is TRBV7-8, the J call TRBJ1-1, with D perhaps TRBD1 (5 bases). Germline values: CDR1 SGHVS, CDR2 FQNEAQ. Trimming removed 5 bases at V and 1 base at J, with 14 bases between. The CDR3 has 15 amino acids. The CDR3 sequence is CASSPPGLKNTEAFF. The CDR3 DNA follows: TGTGCCAGCAGCCCTCCGGGACTGAAGAACACTGAAGCTTTCTTT.

This chain links TRBV6-2 or TRBV6-3 with TRBJ2-7; 10 bases are a match to TRBD2. Germline V gives CDR1 MNHEY, CDR2 SVGEGT. The V gene end was trimmed by 4 bases and the J gene end by 3 bases; junction bases not matched to a gene: 9. The CDR3 contains 16 residues. The CDR3 region is CASSFRDSGRFYEQYF. The CDR3 DNA reads as TGTGCCAGCAGTTTCCGTGATAGCGGGAGGTTCTACGAGCAGTACTTC.

This clonotype was seen a few times. J is TRBJ2-7 and V is TRBV3-1, with 7 bases that match TRBD1. Looked up from germline, CDR1 is LGHDT and CDR2 is YNNKEL (reference sequence). The CDR3 is made up of 14 amino acids. J gave up 4 bases and V 5 bases, and 8 bases lay outside the gene matches. CDR3 in DNA: TGTGCCAGCAGCACGGGACAGCTGAAGTACGAGCAGTACTTC. This codes for CASSTGQLKYEQYF.

This sequence joins TRBV12-3 or TRBV12-4 and TRBJ1-1, with TRBD1 identical over 7 bases. There are 14 residues in the CDR3. The trim removed 6 bases at V and 5 bases at J, leaving 9 bases unmatched. CDR3 sequence reads: CASSRGATKTEAFF. DNA for the CDR3: TGTGCCAGCAGCAGGGGGGCGACTAAAACTGAAGCTTTCTTT.

This clonotype was picked up many times. The chain links TRBV5-4 to TRBJ2-5; TRBD1 matches at 11 bases. CDR3 length: 13 amino acids. V lost 4 bases, J lost 7 bases, and 3 bases stayed unmatched. Germline loops: CDR1 SGHNT, CDR2 YYREEE (reference sequence). The DNA of the CDR3 is TGTGCCAGCAGCCCCGGACAGGGGGCGACCCAGTACTTC. It codes for CASSPGQGATQYF.

The CDR3 loop is CSARRAANSPLHF. CDR3 nucleotide sequence: TGCAGTGCGCGACGGGCGGCCAATTCACCCCTCCACTTT. This rearrangement joins TRBV20-1 to TRBJ1-6; D not resolved. Germline CDR1 reads DFQATT; CDR2 reads SNEGSKA (reference sequence). Trimming shortened V by 6 bases and J by 7 bases, and 13 bases separated the two germline ends. This CDR3 has 13 residues.

This clonotype has more than one count but fewer than ten. The V gene is TRBV11-2, the J gene TRBJ2-2; D unclear. V was shortened by 0 bases and J by 2 bases, with 7 bases between the two germline ends. The CDR3 is 15 residues long. The germline V gene has CDR1 SGHAT and CDR2 FQNNGV. Written as DNA, the CDR3 is TGTGCCAGCAGCTTAGATTACGGCAACACCGGGGAGCTGTTTTTT. This gives the protein CASSLDYGNTGELFF. The whole variable domain, filled in from reference TRBV11-2 and TRBJ2-2, reads EAGVAQSPRYKIIEKRQSVAFWCNPISGHATLYWYQQILGQGPKLLIQFQNNGVVDDSQLPKDRFSAERLKGVDSTLKIQPAKLEDSAVYLCASSLDYGNTGELFFGEGSRLTVL.